This TCR beta chain was captured by sequencing in a study of cytomegalovirus exposure and HLA in healthy donors. The CDR3 runs 15 residues. Germline CDR1 is MDHEN and CDR2 is SYDVKM. Trimming pared 8 bases from V and 3 bases from J, leaving 19 bases between. It was with 60 Vbeta and 13 Jbeta primers that the PCR ran. Data came from immunoSEQ multiplex PCR; TCRdb stores just in-frame clones and leaves some out. The repertoire holds 170,000 or so clones, with approximately 80% as singletons. This TCR derives from a man younger than 40 in good health and CMV-seropositive. The rearrangement joins TRBV28 to TRBJ2-5; perhaps TRBD2 as D (5 bases). Sequencing was carried out using PBMCs. The CDR3 loop is CASASGVVREETQYF. Here the CDR3 DNA reads TGTGCCAGCGCCTCCGGGGTTGTGCGAGAAGAGACCCAGTACTTC.